This T cell receptor (beta chain) was sequenced for a study of T cells in Graves' hyperthyroidism and ophthalmopathy. To note about this clonotype: Its target is unknown.

General study results and limits: Ophthalmopathy got predicted by the model a median approximately 6 months before its onset.

Ophthalmopathy cases met thresholds of Clinical Activity Score at least 3, NOSPECS grade at least 4 and duration under 3 months. Diagnoses were established using clinical symptoms, serum thyroxine and TRAb, thyroid ultrasound and orbital computed tomography. RNA transcripts served as the template for amplifying TCR beta CDR3 regions. First-round RT-PCR with HTBI primers amplified the TCR CDR3 region. One entry per CDR3 protein, called by TCRdb with MiXCR from the multiplex PCR reads. Of 45,000 to 75,000 distinct CDR3 sequences listed, roughly 50% are singletons. This receptor was identified in a woman aged 25-40 years with Graves' ophthalmopathy. Material for sequencing was blood.

CDR3 sequence: CASSLEVRGGETEAFF. CDR3 bases: TGTGCCAGCAGCTTAGAGGTTAGGGGAGGAGAGACTGAAGCTTTCTTT. The chain is built from TRBV7-6 and TRBJ1-1; maybe TRBD1 (5 bases). V dropped 1 base and J dropped 5 bases, with 17 bases sitting between them. The CDR3 sequence is 16 residues long. The germline V gene encodes CDR1 SGHVS and CDR2 FNYEAQ.